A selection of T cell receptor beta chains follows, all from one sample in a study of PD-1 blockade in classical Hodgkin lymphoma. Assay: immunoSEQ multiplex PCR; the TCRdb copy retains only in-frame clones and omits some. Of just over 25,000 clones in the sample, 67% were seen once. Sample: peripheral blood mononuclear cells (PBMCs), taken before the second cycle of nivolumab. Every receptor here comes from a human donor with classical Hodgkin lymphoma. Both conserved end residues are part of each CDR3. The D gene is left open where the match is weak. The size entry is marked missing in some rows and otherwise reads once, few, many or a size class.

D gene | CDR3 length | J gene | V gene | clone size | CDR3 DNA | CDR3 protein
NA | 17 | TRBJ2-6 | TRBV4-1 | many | TGCGCCAGCAGCCACACCTACGGGACTTTTGGGGCCAACGTCCTGACTTTC | CASSHTYGTFGANVLTF
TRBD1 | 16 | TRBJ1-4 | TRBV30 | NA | TGTGCCTGGAGTGTATGGGGGACAGCAACTAATGAAAAACTGTTTTTT | CAWSVWGTATNEKLFF
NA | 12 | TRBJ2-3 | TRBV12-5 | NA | TGTGCTAGTGGTTTAATACCAGATACGCAGTATTTT | CASGLIPDTQYF
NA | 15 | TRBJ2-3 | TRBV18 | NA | TGTGCCAGCTCACCAGAGGACTCAGGTGCAGATACGCAGTATTTT | CASSPEDSGADTQYF
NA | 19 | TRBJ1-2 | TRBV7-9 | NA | TGTGCCAGCGGGGGTCGGTACGTGGACGACGCCGTGACGTACTATGGCTACACCTTC | CASGGRYVDDAVTYYGYTF
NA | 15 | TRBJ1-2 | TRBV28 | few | TGTGCCAGCAGTCAACCCGGAGAAGCTAACTATGGCTACACCTTC | CASSQPGEANYGYTF
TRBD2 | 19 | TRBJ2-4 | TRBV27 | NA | TGTGCCAGCAGTTTATCTGGGACTAGCGGGCGGGAAGCCAAAAACATTCAGTACTTC | CASSLSGTSGREAKNIQYF
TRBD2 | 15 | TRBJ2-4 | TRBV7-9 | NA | TGTGCCAGCAGCTCTAGCGGGACGCCCAAAAACATTCAGTACTTC | CASSSSGTPKNIQYF
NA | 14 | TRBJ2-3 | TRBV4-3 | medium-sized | TGCGCCAGCAGCAAAGCGGTTTGGGCAGATACGCAGTATTTT | CASSKAVWADTQYF
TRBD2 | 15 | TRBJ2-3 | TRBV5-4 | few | TGTGCCAGCAGCTGGGGGACTAGCAGCCCAGATACGCAGTATTTT | CASSWGTSSPDTQYF
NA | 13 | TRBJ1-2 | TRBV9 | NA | TGTGCCAGCAGCTCGCGGACCGAGTTTGGCTACACCTTC | CASSSRTEFGYTF
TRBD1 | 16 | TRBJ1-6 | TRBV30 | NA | TGTGCCTGGAGTGTACAGGGGAGCTCCTATAATTCACCCCTCCACTTT | CAWSVQGSSYNSPLHF
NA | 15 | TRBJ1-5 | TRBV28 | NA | TGTGCCAGCAGCCGCCCAGTTGGGGCCAATCAGCCCCAGCATTTT | CASSRPVGANQPQHF
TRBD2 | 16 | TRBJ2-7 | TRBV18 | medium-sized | TGTGCCAGCTCACCAGTCGGCGGGGGGTACTCCTACGAGCAGTACTTC | CASSPVGGGYSYEQYF
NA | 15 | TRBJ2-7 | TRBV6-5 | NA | TGTGCCAGCAGTTACCATGGAGGACGGATCTACGAGCAGTACTTC | CASSYHGGRIYEQYF
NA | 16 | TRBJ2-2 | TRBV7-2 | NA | TGTGCCAGCAGCTTATTCGGGACAAGAGCCACCGGGGAGCTGTTTTTT | CASSLFGTRATGELFF
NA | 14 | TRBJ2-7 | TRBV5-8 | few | TGTGCCAGCAGCTTCTATACCATCTCCTACGAGCAGTACTTC | CASSFYTISYEQYF
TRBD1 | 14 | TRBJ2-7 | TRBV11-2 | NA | TGTGCCTTTTGGATAGAGGGGACAGCCTACGAGCAGTACTTC | CAFWIEGTAYEQYF
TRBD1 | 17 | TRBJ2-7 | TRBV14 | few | TGTGCCAGCAGCGGAATTCGGCAGGGGGCGTTTGGCTACGAGCAGTACTTC | CASSGIRQGAFGYEQYF
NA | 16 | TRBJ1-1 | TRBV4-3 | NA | TGCGCCAGCAGTCCAACCGCCGGGACACCCAACACTGAAGCTTTCTTT | CASSPTAGTPNTEAFF
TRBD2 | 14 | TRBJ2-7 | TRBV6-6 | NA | TGTGCCAGCAGGGGACTAGCGGGAGGCCCCGAGCAGTACTTC | CASRGLAGGPEQYF
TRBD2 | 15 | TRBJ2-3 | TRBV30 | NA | TGTGCCTGGAGTGTAGGGCTAGCGGGAGCAGATACGCAGTATTTT | CAWSVGLAGADTQYF
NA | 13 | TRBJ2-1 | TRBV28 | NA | TGTGCCAGCCGTTGGCAGGTGTACAATGAGCAGTTCTTC | CASRWQVYNEQFF
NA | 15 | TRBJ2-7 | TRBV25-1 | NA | TGTGCCAGCAGTGAACCGGGGGAGGTGTCCTACGAGCAGTACTTC | CASSEPGEVSYEQYF
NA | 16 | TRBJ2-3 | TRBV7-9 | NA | TGTGCCAGCAGCTTAGAGGGATCCCTGATAAGGGATACGCAGTATTTT | CASSLEGSLIRDTQYF
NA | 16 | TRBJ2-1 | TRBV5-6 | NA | TGTGCCAGCAGCTTGTATGGCGGGACAGCCGTCAATGAGCAGTTCTTC | CASSLYGGTAVNEQFF
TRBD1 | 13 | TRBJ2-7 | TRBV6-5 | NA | TGTGCCAGCAGTTACGGCACAGGGGACGAGCAGTACTTC | CASSYGTGDEQYF
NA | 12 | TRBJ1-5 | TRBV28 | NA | TGTGCCAGCAGACAGGGACGCCAGCCCCAGCATTTT | CASRQGRQPQHF
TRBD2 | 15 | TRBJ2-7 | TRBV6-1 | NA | TGTGCCAGCAGTTCACTAGCGGAGCCCCTCTACGAGCAGTACTTC | CASSSLAEPLYEQYF
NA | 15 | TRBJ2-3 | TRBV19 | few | TGTGCCAGTAGTTCGCTAGCGCCCGGGGAGGATACGCAGTATTTT | CASSSLAPGEDTQYF
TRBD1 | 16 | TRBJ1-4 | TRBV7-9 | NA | TGTGCCAGCAGCTCGGGCGCGACAGGGTCTGGTGAAAAACTGTTTTTT | CASSSGATGSGEKLFF
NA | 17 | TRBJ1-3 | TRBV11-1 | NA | TGTGCCAGCAGCCCTCCCCGAGGACGGAGCTCTGGAAACACCATATATTTT | CASSPPRGRSSGNTIYF
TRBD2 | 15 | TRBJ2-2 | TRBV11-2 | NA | TGTGCCAGCAGCTTCCGGGACTATATCACCGGGGAGCTGTTTTTT | CASSFRDYITGELFF
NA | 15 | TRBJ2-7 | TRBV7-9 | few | TGTGCCAGCAGCTTAGAAGGGGGACCGAGCTACGAGCAGTACTTC | CASSLEGGPSYEQYF
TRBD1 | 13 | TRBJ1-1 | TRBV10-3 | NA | TGTGCCATCAGCGGAGGACAGGGGGCTGAAGCTTTCTTT | CAISGGQGAEAFF
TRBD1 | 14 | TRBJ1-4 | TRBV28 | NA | TGTGCCAGCGGAGCAGGGGGCGCTTTGGAAAAACTGTTTTTT | CASGAGGALEKLFF
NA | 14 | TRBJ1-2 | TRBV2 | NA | TGTGCCAACGCATCACCCCTACCTAACTATGGCTACACCTTC | CANASPLPNYGYTF
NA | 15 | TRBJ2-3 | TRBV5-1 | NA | TGCGCCAGCAGCTTGGAAAGGCAGGGTCCAGATACGCAGTATTTT | CASSLERQGPDTQYF
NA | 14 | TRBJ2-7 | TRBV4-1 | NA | TGCGCCAGCAGCCGGACAGTGGTCGTCTACGAGCAGTACTTC | CASSRTVVVYEQYF
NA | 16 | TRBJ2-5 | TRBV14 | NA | TGTGCCAGCAGCCCGGTGGGACGTGCGGGCCAAGAGACCCAGTACTTC | CASSPVGRAGQETQYF
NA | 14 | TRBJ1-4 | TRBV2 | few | TGTGCCAGCAGCTACGACAGGACGGAAGAAAAACTGTTTTTT | CASSYDRTEEKLFF
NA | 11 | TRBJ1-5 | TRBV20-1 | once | TGCAGTGCTAAATGGGGTGAGACCCAGCATTTT | CSAKWGETQHF
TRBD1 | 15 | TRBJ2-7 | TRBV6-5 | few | TGTGCCAGCAGTACCGCCGGGACAGGGGCCTACGAGCAGTACTTC | CASSTAGTGAYEQYF
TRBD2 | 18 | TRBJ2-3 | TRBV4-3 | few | TGCGCCAGCAGCCAAGATCGAACCCTAGCGGGAGGTGTAGATACGCAGTATTTT | CASSQDRTLAGGVDTQYF
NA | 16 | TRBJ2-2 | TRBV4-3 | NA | TGCGCCAGCAGCCAAGCAAGTGGGGGCGGTACCGGGGAGCTGTTTTTT | CASSQASGGGTGELFF
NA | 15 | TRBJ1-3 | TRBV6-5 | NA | TGTGCCAGCAGTTACGAGGGACGGCCTGGAAACACCATATATTTT | CASSYEGRPGNTIYF
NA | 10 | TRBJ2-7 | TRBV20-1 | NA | TGCAGTGCTGTGCCCTACGAGCAGTACTTC | CSAVPYEQYF
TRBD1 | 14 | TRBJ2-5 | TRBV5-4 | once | TGTGCCAGCAGCTCAACGGACAGGGGGCAGACCCAGTACTTC | CASSSTDRGQTQYF
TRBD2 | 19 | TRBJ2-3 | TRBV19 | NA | TGTGCCAGTAGTCCTACCGGGACTAGCGGGGGGGCCGGCACAGATACGCAGTATTTT | CASSPTGTSGGAGTDTQYF